The present entry profiles one T cell receptor beta chain with its context. Its antigen is not identified. This sample was included in a study of chemoradiotherapy in HPV16-positive cancers. On the study more broadly: Candidate HPV-specific clones and shared TCR motifs came from two HPV16-positive patients.

Whole-study results and caveats: Better recurrence-free survival went with HPV-responsive T-cell expansion in HPV16-positive patients. During treatment, candidate HPV-specific clones and E7-related motifs expanded in tumor.

TCRdb's table, derived via immunoSEQ multiplex PCR, lists solely in-frame clones and lacks some. This table holds roughly 5,500 clones, around 70% found once. Deletions cut 4 bases from V and 6 bases from J, with 6 bases between. CDR3 length: 12 residues. Germline V gives CDR1 MNHNY, CDR2 SVGAGI (reference sequence). This chain connects TRBV6-6 to TRBJ2-2; no clear D gene. Sequencing used tumor tissue, obtained from a patient who underwent chemoradiotherapy. This TCR was recovered from a human donor with HPV-associated anogenital cancer. The CDR3 sequence is CASSSPSGELFF. The DNA for the CDR3 is TGTGCCAGCAGTTCCCCATCCGGGGAGCTGTTTTTT.